One and the same sample provided the 10 T cell receptor beta chains below, sequenced in a study of technical replicates of blood from a handful of donors. Sequencing used immunoSEQ multiplex PCR; TCRdb keeps in-frame clones, though not all of them. Of about 17,000 clones listed, 82% are singletons. The specimen sequenced was PBMCs. All receptors derive from a human donor in good health. Some clones in this sample may be carry-over from other donors' samples.

V gene TRBV9 combines with J gene TRBJ2-5; perhaps TRBD1 as D (5 bases). Germline V gene lookup returns CDR1 SGDLS and CDR2 YYNGEE. The CDR3 length is 15 residues. V shed 0 bases and J shed 5 bases, with 14 bases lying between them. DNA of the CDR3: TGTGCCAGCAGCGTAGGTTACAGGCTAGGGGAGACCCAGTACTTC. Its translation: CASSVGYRLGETQYF.

This sequence joins TRBV14 and TRBJ2-5; 9 nucleotides match TRBD1. The trim removed 4 bases at V and 4 bases at J, leaving 10 bases unmatched. The CDR3 sequence is 16 residues long. Germline CDR1 reads SGHDN; CDR2 reads FVKESK. The CDR3 bases are TGTGCCAGCAGCCCAGGCGTCAGGACAGGGGTAGAGACCCAGTACTTC. It encodes CASSPGVRTGVETQYF.

The chain has TRBV7-7 and TRBJ2-3, with D perhaps TRBD2 (6 bases). V shed 3 bases and J shed 0 bases, with 10 bases lying between them. The CDR3 has 15 residues. Germline V gene data show CDR1 as SSHAT and CDR2 as FNYEAQ (reference sequence). CDR3 in DNA: TGTGCCAGCAGCTTTAGCGGAGACAGCACAGATACGCAGTATTTT. This encodes CASSFSGDSTDTQYF.

CDR3 bases: TGTGCCAGCAGCCAAGACGACAGGGGCCGGGAGAAACTGTTTTTT. Protein: CASSQDDRGREKLFF. The chain uses TRBV4-2 and TRBJ1-4; 8 nucleotides agree with TRBD1. This CDR3 contains 15 residues. Germline CDR1 is LGHNA and CDR2 is YNFKEQ. V gave up 0 bases and J gave up 11 bases; unmatched junction bases: 8.

The chain uses TRBV30 and TRBJ1-5; TRBD1 is a possible D gene (5 bases). V was clipped by 1 base and J by 3 bases, with 10 bases between them. The CDR3 runs 14 residues. Germline V CDR1 and CDR2: GTSNPN, SVGIG (reference sequence). The DNA for the CDR3 is TGTGCCTGGAGTGGGACGGGGGTCAATCAGCCCCAGCATTTT. Its protein is CAWSGTGVNQPQHF.

The rearrangement links TRBV2 to TRBJ1-1; D perhaps matches TRBD1 (5 bases). CDR3 size: 14 residues. Germline V gene sequence: CDR1 SNHLY, CDR2 FYNNEI. The V and J ends lost 7 bases and 0 bases respectively, with 12 bases between them. CDR3 coding DNA: TGTGCCAGCAAGACGGACAAAATGAACACTGAAGCTTTCTTT. Its translation is CASKTDKMNTEAFF.

The V gene is TRBV9, the J gene TRBJ2-3, with TRBD1 as a possible D gene (6 bases). Per the germline V gene, CDR1 is SGDLS and CDR2 is YYNGEE. The CDR3 has 15 amino acids. The V gene lost 3 bases and the J gene lost 0 bases, with 11 bases spanning the gap. The CDR3: CASSAFGQSTDTQYF. The CDR3 nucleotides are TGTGCCAGCAGCGCCTTCGGACAGAGCACAGATACGCAGTATTTT.

This chain joins TRBV25-1 and TRBJ1-6; possible D gene TRBD1, 6 bases. The V gene lost 11 bases and the J gene lost 7 bases, with 6 bases spanning the gap. CDR3 size: 10 residues. Germline V CDR1 and CDR2: MGHDK, SYGVNS. In DNA, the CDR3 is TGTGCCGGGACAAATTCACCCCTCCACTTT. Translated, it gives CAGTNSPLHF. Together with reference TRBV25-1 and TRBJ1-6, the CDR3 gives the full variable domain: EADIYQTPRYLVIGTGKKITLECSQTMGHDKMYWYQQDPGMELHLIHYSYGVNSTEKGDLSSESTVSRIRTEHFPLTLESARPSHTSQYLCAGTNSPLHFGNGTRLTVT.

The chain recombines TRBV10-3 with TRBJ2-3; 7 positions agree with TRBD1. Germline values: CDR1 ENHRY, CDR2 SYGVKD. Trimming took 4 bases from V and 5 from J; bases not matched to a gene: 3. The CDR3 is made up of 13 amino acids. CDR3 coding DNA: TGTGCCATCAGTGGGCAGGGGGAAGATACGCAGTATTTT. Amino acid sequence: CAISGQGEDTQYF.

The chain combines TRBV4-1 with TRBJ2-6; a weak D match, TRBD1 (5 bases). CDR3 size: 17 residues. The germline V gene has CDR1 MGHRA and CDR2 YSYEKL. Trimming removed 2 bases at V and 1 base at J, with 12 bases between. The CDR3 spells CASSQKTVISGANVLTF. Written as DNA, the CDR3 is TGCGCCAGCAGCCAAAAGACAGTTATATCTGGGGCCAACGTCCTGACTTTC.